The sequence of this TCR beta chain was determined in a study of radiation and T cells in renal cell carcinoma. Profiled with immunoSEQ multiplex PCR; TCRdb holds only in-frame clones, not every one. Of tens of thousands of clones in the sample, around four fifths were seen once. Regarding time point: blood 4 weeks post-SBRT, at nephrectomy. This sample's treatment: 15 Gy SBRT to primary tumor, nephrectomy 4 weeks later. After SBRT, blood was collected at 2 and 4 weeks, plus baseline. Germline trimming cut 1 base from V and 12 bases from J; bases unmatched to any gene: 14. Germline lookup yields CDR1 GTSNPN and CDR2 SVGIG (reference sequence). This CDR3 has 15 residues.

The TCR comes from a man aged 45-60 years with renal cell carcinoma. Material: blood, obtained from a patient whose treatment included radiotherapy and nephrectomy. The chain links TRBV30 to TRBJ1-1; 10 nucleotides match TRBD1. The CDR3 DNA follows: TGTGCCTGGAGTGCGACAGGGGGCGCGGCACCCCGGACTTTCTTT. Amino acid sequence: CAWSATGGAAPRTFF.